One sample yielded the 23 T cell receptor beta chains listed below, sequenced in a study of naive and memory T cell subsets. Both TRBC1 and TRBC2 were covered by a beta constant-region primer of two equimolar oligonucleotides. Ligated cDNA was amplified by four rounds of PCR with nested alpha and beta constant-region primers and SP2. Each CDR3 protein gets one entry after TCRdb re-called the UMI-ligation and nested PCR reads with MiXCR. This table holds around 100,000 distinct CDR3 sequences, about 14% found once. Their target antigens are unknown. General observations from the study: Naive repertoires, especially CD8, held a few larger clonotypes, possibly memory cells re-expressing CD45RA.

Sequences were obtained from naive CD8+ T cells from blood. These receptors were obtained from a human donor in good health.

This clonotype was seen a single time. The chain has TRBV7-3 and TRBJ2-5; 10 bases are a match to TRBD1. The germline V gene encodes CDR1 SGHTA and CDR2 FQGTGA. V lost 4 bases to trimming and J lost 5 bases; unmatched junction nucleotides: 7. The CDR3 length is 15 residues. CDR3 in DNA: TGTGCCAGCAGCTGGGGACAGGGGCGCGAGGAGACCCAGTACTTC. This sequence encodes CASSWGQGREETQYF.

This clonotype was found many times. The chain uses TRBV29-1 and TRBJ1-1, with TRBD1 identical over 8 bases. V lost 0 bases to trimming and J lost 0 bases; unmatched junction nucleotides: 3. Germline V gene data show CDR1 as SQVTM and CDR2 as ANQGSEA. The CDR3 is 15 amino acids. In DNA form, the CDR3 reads TGCAGCGTTGAAGATTGGACAGGGTTGAACACTGAAGCTTTCTTT. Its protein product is CSVEDWTGLNTEAFF.

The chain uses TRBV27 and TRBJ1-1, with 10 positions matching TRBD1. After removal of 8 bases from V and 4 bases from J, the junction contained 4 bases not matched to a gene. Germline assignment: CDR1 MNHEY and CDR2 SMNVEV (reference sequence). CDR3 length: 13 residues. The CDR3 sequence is CASGGQGGTEAFF. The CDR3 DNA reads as TGTGCCAGCGGAGGACAGGGGGGCACTGAAGCTTTCTTT.

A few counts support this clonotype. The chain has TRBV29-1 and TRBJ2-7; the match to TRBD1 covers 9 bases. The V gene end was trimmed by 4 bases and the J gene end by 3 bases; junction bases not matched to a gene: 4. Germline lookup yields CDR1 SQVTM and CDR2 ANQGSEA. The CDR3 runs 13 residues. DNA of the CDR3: TGCAGCGTTGTACCGGGACAGGGCTACGAGCAGTACTTC. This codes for CSVVPGQGYEQYF.

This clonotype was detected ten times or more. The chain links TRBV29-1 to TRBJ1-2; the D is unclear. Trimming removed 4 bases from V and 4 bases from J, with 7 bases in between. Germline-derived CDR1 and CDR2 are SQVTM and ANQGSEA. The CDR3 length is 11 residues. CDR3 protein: CSVVAVYGYTF. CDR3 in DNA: TGCAGCGTTGTGGCGGTCTATGGCTACACCTTC. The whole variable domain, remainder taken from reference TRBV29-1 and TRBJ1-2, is SAVISQKPSRDICQRGTSLTIQCQVDSQVTMMFWYRQQPGQSLTLIATANQGSEATYESGFVIDKFPISRPNLTFSTLTVSNMSPEDSSIYLCSVVAVYGYTFGSGTRLTVV.

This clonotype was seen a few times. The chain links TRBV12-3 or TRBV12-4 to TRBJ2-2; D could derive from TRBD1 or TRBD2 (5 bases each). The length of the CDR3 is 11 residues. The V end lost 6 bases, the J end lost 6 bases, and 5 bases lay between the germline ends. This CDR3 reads CASRGAGELFF. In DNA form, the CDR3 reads TGTGCCAGCAGGGGGGCCGGGGAGCTGTTTTTT.

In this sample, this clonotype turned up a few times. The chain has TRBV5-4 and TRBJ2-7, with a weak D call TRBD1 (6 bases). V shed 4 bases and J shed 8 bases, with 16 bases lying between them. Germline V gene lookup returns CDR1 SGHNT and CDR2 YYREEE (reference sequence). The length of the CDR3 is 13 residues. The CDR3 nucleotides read TGTGCCAGCAGCCCCCCGGGACACCCTCAGCAGTACTTC. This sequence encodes CASSPPGHPQQYF.

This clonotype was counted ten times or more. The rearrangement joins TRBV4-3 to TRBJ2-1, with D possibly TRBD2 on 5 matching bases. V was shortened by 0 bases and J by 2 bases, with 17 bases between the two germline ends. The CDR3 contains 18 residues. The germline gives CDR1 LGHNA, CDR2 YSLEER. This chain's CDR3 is CASSQDLFGNGAYNEQFF. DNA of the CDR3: TGCGCCAGCAGCCAAGATCTTTTCGGGAATGGGGCCTACAATGAGCAGTTCTTC.

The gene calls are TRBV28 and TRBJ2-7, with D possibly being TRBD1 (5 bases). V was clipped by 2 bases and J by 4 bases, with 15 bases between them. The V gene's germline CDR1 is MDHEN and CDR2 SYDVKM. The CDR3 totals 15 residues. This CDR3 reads CASSLLQEPAYEQYF. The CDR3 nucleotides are TGTGCCAGCAGTTTACTACAGGAGCCTGCGTACGAGCAGTACTTC.

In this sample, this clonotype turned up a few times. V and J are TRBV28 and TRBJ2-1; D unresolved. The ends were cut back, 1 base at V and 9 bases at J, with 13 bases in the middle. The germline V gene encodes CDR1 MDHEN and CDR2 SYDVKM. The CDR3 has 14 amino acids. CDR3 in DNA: TGTGCCAGCAGTTTATCAGTATTCGCAAGTGAGCAGTTCTTC. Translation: CASSLSVFASEQFF.

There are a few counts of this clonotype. The CDR3 region is CASSQVRQSYEQYF. In DNA, the CDR3 is TGTGCCAGCAGCCAAGTAAGGCAGTCCTACGAGCAGTACTTC. The V call is TRBV3-1, the J call TRBJ2-7; D gene ambiguous. Trimming cost V 1 base and J 1 base, with 8 bases left between them. CDR1 LGHDT and CDR2 YNNKEL come from the germline V gene (reference sequence). The CDR3 loop spans 14 amino acids.

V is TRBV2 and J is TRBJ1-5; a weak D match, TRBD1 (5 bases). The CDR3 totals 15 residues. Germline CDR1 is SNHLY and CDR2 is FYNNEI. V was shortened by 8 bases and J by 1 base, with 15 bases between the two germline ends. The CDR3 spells CASLRGPGSNQPQHF. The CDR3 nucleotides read TGTGCCAGCCTGCGGGGTCCAGGGAGCAATCAGCCCCAGCATTTT.

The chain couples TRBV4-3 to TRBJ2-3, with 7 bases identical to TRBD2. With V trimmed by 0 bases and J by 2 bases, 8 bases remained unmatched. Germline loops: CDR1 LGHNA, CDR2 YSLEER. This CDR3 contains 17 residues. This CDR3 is CASSQDRPSGYTDTQYF. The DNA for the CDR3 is TGCGCCAGCAGCCAAGATAGGCCTAGCGGATACACAGATACGCAGTATTTT.

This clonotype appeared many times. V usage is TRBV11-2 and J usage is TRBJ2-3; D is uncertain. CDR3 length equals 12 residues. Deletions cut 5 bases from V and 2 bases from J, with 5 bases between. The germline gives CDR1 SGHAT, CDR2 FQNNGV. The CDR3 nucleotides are TGTGCCAGCAGCCTATTCACAGATACGCAGTATTTT. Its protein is CASSLFTDTQYF.

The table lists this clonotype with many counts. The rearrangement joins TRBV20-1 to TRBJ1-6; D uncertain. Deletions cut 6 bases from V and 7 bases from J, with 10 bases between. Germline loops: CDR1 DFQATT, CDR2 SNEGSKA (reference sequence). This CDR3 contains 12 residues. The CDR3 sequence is CSARNKNSPLHF. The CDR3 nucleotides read TGCAGTGCCCGGAACAAAAATTCACCCCTCCACTTT.

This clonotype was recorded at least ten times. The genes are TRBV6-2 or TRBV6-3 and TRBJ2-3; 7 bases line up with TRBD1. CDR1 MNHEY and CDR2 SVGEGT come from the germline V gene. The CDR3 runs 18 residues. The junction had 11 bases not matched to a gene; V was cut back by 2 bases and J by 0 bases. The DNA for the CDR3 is TGTGCCAGCAGTTACCCAGTCTCGACAGGGTCTAGCACAGATACGCAGTATTTT. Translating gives CASSYPVSTGSSTDTQYF.

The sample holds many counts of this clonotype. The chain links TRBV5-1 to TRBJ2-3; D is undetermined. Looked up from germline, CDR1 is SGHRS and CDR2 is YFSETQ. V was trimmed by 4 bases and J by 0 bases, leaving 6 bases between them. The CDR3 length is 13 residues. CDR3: CASSPTSTDTQYF. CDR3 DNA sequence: TGCGCCAGCAGCCCAACTAGCACAGATACGCAGTATTTT.

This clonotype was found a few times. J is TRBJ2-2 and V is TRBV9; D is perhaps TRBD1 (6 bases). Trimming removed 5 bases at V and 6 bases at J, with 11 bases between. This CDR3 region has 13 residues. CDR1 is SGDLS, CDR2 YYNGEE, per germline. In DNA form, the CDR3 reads TGTGCCAGCAGACCAGGGGAGTCCGGGGAGCTGTTTTTT. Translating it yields CASRPGESGELFF.

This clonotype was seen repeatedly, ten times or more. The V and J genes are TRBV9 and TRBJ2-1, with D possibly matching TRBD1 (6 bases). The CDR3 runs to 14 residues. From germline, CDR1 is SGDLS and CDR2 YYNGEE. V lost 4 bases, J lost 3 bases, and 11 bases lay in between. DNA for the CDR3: TGTGCCAGCAGCCGTGGACAGCACTACAATGAGCAGTTCTTC. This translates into CASSRGQHYNEQFF.

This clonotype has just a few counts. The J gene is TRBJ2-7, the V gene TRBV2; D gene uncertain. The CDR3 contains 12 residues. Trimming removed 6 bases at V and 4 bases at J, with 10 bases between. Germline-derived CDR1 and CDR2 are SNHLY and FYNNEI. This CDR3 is CASSAGSYEQYF. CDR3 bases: TGTGCCAGCAGCGCTGGGTCATACGAGCAGTACTTC.

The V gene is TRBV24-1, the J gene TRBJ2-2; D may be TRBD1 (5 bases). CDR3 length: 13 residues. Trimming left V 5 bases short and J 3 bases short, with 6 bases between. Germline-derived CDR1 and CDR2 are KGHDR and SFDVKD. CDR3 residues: CATSGRDTGELFF. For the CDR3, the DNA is TGTGCCACCAGTGGCAGGGACACCGGGGAGCTGTTTTTT.

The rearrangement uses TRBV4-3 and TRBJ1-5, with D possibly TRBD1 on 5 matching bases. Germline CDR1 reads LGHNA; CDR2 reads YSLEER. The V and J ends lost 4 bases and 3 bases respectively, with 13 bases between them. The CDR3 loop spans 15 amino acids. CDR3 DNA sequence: TGCGCCAGCAGCCCGGGACGGACGACCAATCAGCCCCAGCATTTT. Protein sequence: CASSPGRTTNQPQHF.

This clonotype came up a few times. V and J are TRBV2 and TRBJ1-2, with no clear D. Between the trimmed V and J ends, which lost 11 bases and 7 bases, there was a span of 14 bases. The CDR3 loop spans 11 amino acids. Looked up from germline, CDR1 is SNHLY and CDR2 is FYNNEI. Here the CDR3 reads CAAAGSSGYTF. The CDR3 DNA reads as TGTGCCGCTGCAGGTTCCTCTGGCTACACCTTC.